This TCR beta chain emerged from a study of Ad26.COV2.S vaccination and SARS-CoV-2 variants. The germline V and J ends were trimmed by 0 bases and 7 bases, with 22 bases remaining between them. The CDR3 has 18 residues. Germline values: CDR1 SGHNT, CDR2 YENEEA. Profiled with immunoSEQ multiplex PCR; TCRdb holds only in-frame clones, not every one. This table has around 170,000 clones, around 85% appearing once. This TCR was recovered from a human donor who had recovered from COVID-19. The chain couples TRBV11-3 to TRBJ2-1, with D unclear. Sequenced material: peripheral blood, taken after recovery from COVID-19. The CDR3 region is CASSLDLGTHGGMNEQFF. The DNA for the CDR3 is TGTGCCAGCAGCTTAGATCTGGGCACTCATGGTGGGATGAATGAGCAGTTCTTC.